These T cell receptor beta chains were read from a single sample in a study of technical replicates of blood from a few donors. Some clones are missing from TCRdb's copy, which holds only in-frame ones; the method was immunoSEQ multiplex PCR. The table includes some 70,000 clones, about 97% detected once. Sample: T cells isolated from PBMCs. The receptor set was obtained from a human donor in good health. CDR3s include the opening cysteine and the closing phenylalanine or tryptophan. A D gene is named only where the DNA matches it firmly. Clone size, where shown, is once, few, many, or a class for clones that have expanded.

CDR3 protein,CDR3 DNA,clone size,D gene,V gene,CDR3 length,J gene
CASSSTSGSYEQYF,TGTGCCAGCAGTAGTACTAGCGGCTCCTACGAGCAGTACTTC,NA,TRBD2,TRBV6-6,14,TRBJ2-7
CSVQNQGGQYF,TGCAGCGTTCAAAACCAGGGCGGGCAGTACTTC,NA,NA,TRBV29-1,11,TRBJ2-7
CASSPRTGLNEQYF,TGTGCCAGCTCACCAAGGACAGGGTTGAACGAGCAGTACTTC,NA,TRBD1,TRBV18,14,TRBJ2-7
CAKYRGPSYQPQHF,TGTGCCAAATACAGGGGGCCATCATATCAGCCCCAGCATTTT,NA,TRBD1,TRBV19,14,TRBJ1-5
CASSLGTYSTDTQYF,TGTGCCAGCAGCTTGGGGACATATAGCACAGATACGCAGTATTTT,NA,NA,TRBV7-2,15,TRBJ2-3
CASSLWGGDQPQHF,TGTGCCAGCAGTTTATGGGGGGGGGATCAGCCCCAGCATTTT,NA,NA,TRBV28,14,TRBJ1-5
CASSYADNEKLFF,TGTGCCAGCAGTTACGCGGATAATGAAAAACTGTTTTTT,NA,NA,TRBV6-5,13,TRBJ1-4
CASNGGQNYPQYF,TGTGCCAGCAACGGGGGACAGAACTACCCGCAGTATTTT,NA,NA,TRBV9,13,TRBJ2-3
CASSLDRGGEQFF,TGCGCCAGCAGCTTAGACAGGGGTGGTGAGCAGTTCTTC,NA,TRBD1,TRBV5-1,13,TRBJ2-1
CASSRDSSSEAFF,TGCGCCAGCAGTAGGGACAGTTCGTCTGAAGCTTTCTTT,NA,TRBD1,TRBV10-1,13,TRBJ1-1
CAGAQGSRQETQYF,TGTGCCGGGGCGCAGGGGTCGCGCCAAGAGACCCAGTACTTC,NA,NA,TRBV6-6,14,TRBJ2-5
CASSLPGRSGEQYF,TGTGCCAGCAGCTTACCCGGGAGATCCGGCGAGCAGTACTTC,NA,NA,TRBV7-2,14,TRBJ2-7
CASSRTGGTEAFF,TGTGCCAGCAGCCGCACAGGCGGAACTGAAGCTTTCTTT,NA,NA,TRBV7-9,13,TRBJ1-1
CASSPDRAQRPQHF,TGTGCCAGCAGTCCCGACAGGGCACAACGGCCCCAGCATTTT,NA,TRBD1,TRBV27,14,TRBJ1-5
CASSSETGAYEQYF,TGCGCCAGCAGCTCGGAGACAGGGGCCTACGAGCAGTACTTC,NA,TRBD1,TRBV5-1,14,TRBJ2-7
CASSMLGERSEKLFF,TGCGCCAGCAGCATGTTAGGGGAAAGGAGTGAAAAACTGTTTTTT,NA,NA,TRBV5-1,15,TRBJ1-4
CASSLTFSNEQFF,TGTGCCAGCAGCTTGACGTTCAGTAATGAGCAGTTCTTC,NA,NA,TRBV5-6,13,TRBJ2-1
CASSLGLDHEQFF,TGTGCCAGCAGCTTAGGACTAGACCATGAGCAGTTCTTC,few,TRBD2,TRBV7-3,13,TRBJ2-1
CASSPTLGGETQYF,TGTGCCAGCAGCCCGACACTGGGAGGAGAGACCCAGTACTTC,once,NA,TRBV7-9,14,TRBJ2-5
CASSLWGGRADEQYF,TGTGCCAGCAGTTTATGGGGCGGGAGGGCCGACGAGCAGTACTTC,NA,TRBD2,TRBV27,15,TRBJ2-7
CASSQVGVAGIYNEQFF,TGCGCCAGCAGCCAGGTGGGGGTAGCGGGAATATACAATGAGCAGTTCTTC,NA,TRBD2,TRBV4-3,17,TRBJ2-1
CASSQDKWDRGPNTGELFF,TGCGCCAGCAGCCAAGATAAGTGGGACAGGGGCCCGAACACCGGGGAGCTGTTTTTT,NA,TRBD1,TRBV4-1,19,TRBJ2-2
CASSPMRADYGYTF,TGTGCCAGCAGCCCAATGCGGGCAGACTATGGCTACACCTTC,NA,NA,TRBV11-3,14,TRBJ1-2
CASQGYREGTDTQYF,TGCGCCAGCCAAGGGTACAGGGAAGGAACAGATACGCAGTATTTT,NA,NA,TRBV4-3,15,TRBJ2-3
CAWRADSHQPQHF,TGTGCCTGGAGAGCGGACAGCCATCAGCCCCAGCATTTT,NA,NA,TRBV30,13,TRBJ1-5
CASSRNRGGAFF,TGTGCCAGCAGTCGAAATCGGGGGGGGGCTTTCTTT,NA,NA,TRBV28,12,TRBJ1-1
CASSRNREGQPQHF,TGTGCCAGCAGTCGAAACAGGGAGGGTCAGCCCCAGCATTTT,NA,NA,TRBV27,14,TRBJ1-5
CAISGQGSGKLFF,TGTGCCATCAGTGGACAGGGTTCAGGAAAACTGTTTTTT,NA,TRBD1,TRBV10-3,13,TRBJ1-4
CASSRGGQYSNQPQHF,TGTGCCAGCAGCCGGGGGGGTCAGTATAGCAATCAGCCCCAGCATTTT,few,NA,TRBV7-2,16,TRBJ1-5
CSVLSGKQFF,TGCAGCGTCCTAAGCGGGAAACAGTTCTTC,NA,TRBD2,TRBV29-1,10,TRBJ2-1
CASSPEMREGTYEQYF,TGTGCCAGCAGCCCCGAGATGCGGGAGGGCACTTACGAGCAGTACTTC,NA,TRBD2,TRBV5-6,16,TRBJ2-7
CASSQAFSNQPQHF,TGCGCCAGCAGTCAGGCGTTTAGCAATCAGCCCCAGCATTTT,NA,NA,TRBV10-2,14,TRBJ1-5
CASSEWDSMNTEAFF,TGTGCCAGCAGTGAATGGGACAGCATGAACACTGAAGCTTTCTTT,NA,TRBD1,TRBV25-1,15,TRBJ1-1
CASSVGPDQETQYF,TGTGCCAGCAGCGTAGGCCCAGACCAAGAGACCCAGTACTTC,NA,NA,TRBV9,14,TRBJ2-5
CASSFRVEGGPPNTEAFF,TGTGCCAGCAGCTTTAGGGTGGAGGGCGGCCCCCCGAACACTGAAGCTTTCTTT,NA,NA,TRBV7-9,18,TRBJ1-1
CASNPSLPDTQYF,TGTGCCAGCAACCCCTCACTCCCGGATACGCAGTATTTT,NA,NA,TRBV28,13,TRBJ2-3
CASSESGEGSNEKLFF,TGTGCCAGCAGTGAATCAGGGGAGGGTAGTAATGAAAAACTGTTTTTT,NA,NA,TRBV25-1,16,TRBJ1-4
CASNYTFNTEAFF,TGTGCCAGCAACTACACGTTCAACACTGAAGCTTTCTTT,NA,NA,TRBV6-6,13,TRBJ1-1
CASQKTGVETNEKLFF,TGTGCCTCTCAAAAAACAGGGGTGGAAACTAATGAAAAACTGTTTTTT,NA,TRBD1,TRBV30,16,TRBJ1-4
CAISQGINQPQHF,TGTGCCATTTCTCAGGGCATCAATCAGCCCCAGCATTTT,NA,NA,TRBV10-3,13,TRBJ1-5
CASSLARQGYNEQFF,TGTGCCAGCAGCTTAGCGCGGCAGGGCTACAATGAGCAGTTCTTC,once,NA,TRBV7-8,15,TRBJ2-1
CASSLIYEGEYGYTF,TGTGCCAGCAGTTTGATCTATGAAGGAGAGTATGGCTACACCTTC,NA,NA,TRBV28,15,TRBJ1-2
CSVVAGLTEAFF,TGCAGCGTTGTCGCTGGGCTCACTGAAGCTTTCTTT,NA,NA,TRBV29-1,12,TRBJ1-1